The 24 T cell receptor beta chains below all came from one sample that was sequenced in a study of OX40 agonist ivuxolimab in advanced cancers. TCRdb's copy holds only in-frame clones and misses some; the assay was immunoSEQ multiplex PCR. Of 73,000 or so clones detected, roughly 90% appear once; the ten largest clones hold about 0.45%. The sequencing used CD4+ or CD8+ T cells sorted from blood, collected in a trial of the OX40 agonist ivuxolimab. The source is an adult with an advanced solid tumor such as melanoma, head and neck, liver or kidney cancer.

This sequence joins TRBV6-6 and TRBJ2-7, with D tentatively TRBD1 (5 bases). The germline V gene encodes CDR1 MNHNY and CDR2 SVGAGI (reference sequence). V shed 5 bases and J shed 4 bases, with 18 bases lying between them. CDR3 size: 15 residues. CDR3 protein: CASSRRTLPNYEQYF. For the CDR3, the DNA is TGTGCCAGCAGTCGCCGGACACTGCCGAATTACGAGCAGTACTTC.

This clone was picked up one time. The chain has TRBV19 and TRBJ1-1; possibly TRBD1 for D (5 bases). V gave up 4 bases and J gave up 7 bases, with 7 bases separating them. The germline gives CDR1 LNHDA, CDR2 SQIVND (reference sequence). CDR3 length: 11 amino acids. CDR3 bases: TGTGCCAGTAGTAGGGGGTTTGAAGCTTTCTTT. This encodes CASSRGFEAFF.

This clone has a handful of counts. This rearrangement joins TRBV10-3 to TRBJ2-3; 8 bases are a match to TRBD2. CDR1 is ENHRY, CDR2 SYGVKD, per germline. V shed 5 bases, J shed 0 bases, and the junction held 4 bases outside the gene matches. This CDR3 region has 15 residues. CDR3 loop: CAISHGGGSTDTQYF. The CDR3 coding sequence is TGTGCCATCAGTCACGGCGGGGGGAGCACAGATACGCAGTATTTT.

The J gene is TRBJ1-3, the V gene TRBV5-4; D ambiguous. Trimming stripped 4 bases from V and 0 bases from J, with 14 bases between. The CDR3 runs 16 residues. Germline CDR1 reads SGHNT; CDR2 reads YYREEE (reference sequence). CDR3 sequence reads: CASSPEGWSSGNTIYF. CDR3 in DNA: TGTGCCAGCAGCCCTGAGGGCTGGAGCTCTGGAAACACCATATATTTT.

CDR3 protein: CASSPNHPKLVRETQYF. The CDR3 DNA reads TGTGCCAGCTCACCCAACCACCCGAAGCTAGTAAGGGAGACCCAGTACTTC. The V call is TRBV18, the J call TRBJ2-5; D unresolved. Germline V lookup: CDR1 KGHSH, CDR2 LQKENI. Trimming pared 3 bases from V and 5 bases from J, leaving 22 bases between. This CDR3 region has 17 residues.

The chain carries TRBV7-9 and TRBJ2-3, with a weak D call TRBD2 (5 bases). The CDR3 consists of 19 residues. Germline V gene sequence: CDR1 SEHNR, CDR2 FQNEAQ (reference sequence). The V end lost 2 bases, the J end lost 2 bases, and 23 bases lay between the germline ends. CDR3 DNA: TGTGCCAGCAGCTTATTTGGGGTGGGAGCGTTTCGGGTCACAGATACGCAGTATTTT. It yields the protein CASSLFGVGAFRVTDTQYF.

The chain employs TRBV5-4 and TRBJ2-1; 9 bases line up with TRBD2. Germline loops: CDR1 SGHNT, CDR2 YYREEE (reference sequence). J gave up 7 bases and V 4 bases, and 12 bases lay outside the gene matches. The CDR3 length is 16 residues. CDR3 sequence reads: CASSQEAAGGRNEQFF. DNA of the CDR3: TGTGCCAGCAGCCAAGAGGCAGCGGGAGGACGAAATGAGCAGTTCTTC. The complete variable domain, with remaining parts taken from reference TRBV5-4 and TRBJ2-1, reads ETGVTQSPTHLIKTRGQQVTLRCSSQSGHNTVSWYQQALGQGPQFIFQYYREEENGRGNFPPRFSGLQFPNYSSELNVNALELDDSALYLCASSQEAAGGRNEQFFGPGTRLTVL.

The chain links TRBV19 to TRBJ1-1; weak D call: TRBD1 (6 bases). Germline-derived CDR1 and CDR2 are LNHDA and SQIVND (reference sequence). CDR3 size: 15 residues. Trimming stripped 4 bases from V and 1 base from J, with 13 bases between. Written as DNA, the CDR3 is TGTGCCAGTAGTAGCAGGGGTCCGGGGAACACTGAAGCTTTCTTT. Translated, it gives CASSSRGPGNTEAFF.

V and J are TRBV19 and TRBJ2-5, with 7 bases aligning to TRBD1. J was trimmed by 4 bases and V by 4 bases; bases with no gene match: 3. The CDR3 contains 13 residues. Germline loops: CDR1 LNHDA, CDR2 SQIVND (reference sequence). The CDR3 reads CASSTGDRETQYF. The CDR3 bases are TGTGCCAGTAGTACTGGGGACAGAGAGACCCAGTACTTC.

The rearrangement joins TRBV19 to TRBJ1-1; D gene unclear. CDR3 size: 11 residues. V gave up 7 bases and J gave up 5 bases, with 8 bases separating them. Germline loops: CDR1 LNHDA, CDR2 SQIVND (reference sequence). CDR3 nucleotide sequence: TGTGCCAGTACATTCTCTACTGAAGCTTTCTTT. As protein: CASTFSTEAFF.

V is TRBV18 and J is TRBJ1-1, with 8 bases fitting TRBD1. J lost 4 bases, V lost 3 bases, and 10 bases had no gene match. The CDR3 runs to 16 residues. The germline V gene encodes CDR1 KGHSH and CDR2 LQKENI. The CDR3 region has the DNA TGTGCCAGCTCACCCCAGGCTGGACAGGGCGGCACTGAAGCTTTCTTT. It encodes CASSPQAGQGGTEAFF.

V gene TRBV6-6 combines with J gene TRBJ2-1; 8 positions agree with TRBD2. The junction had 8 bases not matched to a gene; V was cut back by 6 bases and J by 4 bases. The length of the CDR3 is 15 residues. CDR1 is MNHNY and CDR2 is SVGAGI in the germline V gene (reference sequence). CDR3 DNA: TGTGCCAGCAGCACCTCGGGGGGGGCGTACAATGAGCAGTTCTTC. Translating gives CASSTSGGAYNEQFF.

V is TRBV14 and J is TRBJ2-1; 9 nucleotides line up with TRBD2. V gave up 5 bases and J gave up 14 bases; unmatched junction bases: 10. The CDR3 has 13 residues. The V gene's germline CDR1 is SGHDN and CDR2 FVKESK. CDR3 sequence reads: CASSSSLAGVKFF. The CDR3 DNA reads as TGTGCCAGCAGCTCGTCTTTAGCGGGAGTGAAGTTCTTC.

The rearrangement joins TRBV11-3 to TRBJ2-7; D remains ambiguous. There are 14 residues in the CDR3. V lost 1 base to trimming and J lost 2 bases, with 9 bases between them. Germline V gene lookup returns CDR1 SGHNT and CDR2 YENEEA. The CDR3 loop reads CASSLAIGAYEQYF. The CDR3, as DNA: TGTGCCAGCAGCTTAGCGATTGGCGCCTACGAGCAGTACTTC. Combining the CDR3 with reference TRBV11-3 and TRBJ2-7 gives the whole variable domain EAGVVQSPRYKIIEKKQPVAFWCNPISGHNTLYWYLQNLGQGPELLIRYENEEAVDDSQLPKDRFSAERLKGVDSTLKIQPAELGDSAVYLCASSLAIGAYEQYFGPGTRLTVT.

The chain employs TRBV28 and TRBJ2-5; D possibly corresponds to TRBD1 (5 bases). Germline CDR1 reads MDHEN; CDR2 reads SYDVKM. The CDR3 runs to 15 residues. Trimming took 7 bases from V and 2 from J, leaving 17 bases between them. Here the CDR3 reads CASTRRWGRQETQYF. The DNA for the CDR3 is TGTGCCAGCACCCGCCGATGGGGCAGACAAGAGACCCAGTACTTC.

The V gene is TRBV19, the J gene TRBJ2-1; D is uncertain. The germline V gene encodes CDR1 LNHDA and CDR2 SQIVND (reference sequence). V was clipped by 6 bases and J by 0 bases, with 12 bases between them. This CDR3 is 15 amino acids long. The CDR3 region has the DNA TGTGCCAGTAGCACCGGGTTGAGCTCCTACAATGAGCAGTTCTTC. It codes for CASSTGLSSYNEQFF.

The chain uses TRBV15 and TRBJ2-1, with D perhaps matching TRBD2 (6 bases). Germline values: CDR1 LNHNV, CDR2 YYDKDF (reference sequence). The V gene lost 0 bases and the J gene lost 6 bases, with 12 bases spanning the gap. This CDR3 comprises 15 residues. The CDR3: CATSREQLAFNEQFF. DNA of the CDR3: TGTGCCACCAGCAGAGAGCAACTAGCCTTCAATGAGCAGTTCTTC.

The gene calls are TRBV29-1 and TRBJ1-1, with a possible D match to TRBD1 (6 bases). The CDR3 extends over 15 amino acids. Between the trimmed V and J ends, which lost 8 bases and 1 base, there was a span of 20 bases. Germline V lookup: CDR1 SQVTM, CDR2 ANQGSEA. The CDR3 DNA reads TGCAGCTCGTCCCTTCAAGAGGGGGGGAACACTGAAGCTTTCTTT. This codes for CSSSLQEGGNTEAFF.

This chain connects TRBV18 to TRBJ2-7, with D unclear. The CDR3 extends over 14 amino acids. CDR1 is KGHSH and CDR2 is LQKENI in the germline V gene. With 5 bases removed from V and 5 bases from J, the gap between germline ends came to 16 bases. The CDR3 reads CASSSRRPPDEQYF. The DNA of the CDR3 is TGTGCCAGCTCATCAAGACGGCCTCCCGACGAGCAGTACTTC.

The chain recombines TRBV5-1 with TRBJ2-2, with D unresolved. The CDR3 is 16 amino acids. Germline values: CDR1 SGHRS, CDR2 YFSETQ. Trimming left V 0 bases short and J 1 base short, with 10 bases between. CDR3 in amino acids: CASSLEQIMNTGELFF. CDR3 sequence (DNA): TGCGCCAGCAGCTTGGAACAGATTATGAACACCGGGGAGCTGTTTTTT.

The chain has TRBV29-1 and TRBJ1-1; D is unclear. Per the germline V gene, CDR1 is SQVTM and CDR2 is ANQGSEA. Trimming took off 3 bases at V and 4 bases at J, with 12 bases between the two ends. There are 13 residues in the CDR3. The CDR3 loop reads CSVETGLGTEAFF. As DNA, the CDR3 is TGCAGCGTTGAGACCGGACTGGGCACTGAAGCTTTCTTT.

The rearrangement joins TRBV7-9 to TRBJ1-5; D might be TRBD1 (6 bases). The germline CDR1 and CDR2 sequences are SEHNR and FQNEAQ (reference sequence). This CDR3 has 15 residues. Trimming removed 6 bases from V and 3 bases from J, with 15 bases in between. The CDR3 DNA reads TGTGCCAGCAGTCACTCAGACAGGAACAATCAGCCCCAGCATTTT. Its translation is CASSHSDRNNQPQHF.

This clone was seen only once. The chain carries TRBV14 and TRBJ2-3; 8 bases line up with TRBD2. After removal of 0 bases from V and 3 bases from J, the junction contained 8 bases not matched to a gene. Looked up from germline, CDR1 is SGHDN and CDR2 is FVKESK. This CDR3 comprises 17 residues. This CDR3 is CASSQDRGAGVTDTQYF. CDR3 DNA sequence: TGTGCCAGCAGCCAAGATCGCGGAGCGGGAGTGACAGATACGCAGTATTTT.

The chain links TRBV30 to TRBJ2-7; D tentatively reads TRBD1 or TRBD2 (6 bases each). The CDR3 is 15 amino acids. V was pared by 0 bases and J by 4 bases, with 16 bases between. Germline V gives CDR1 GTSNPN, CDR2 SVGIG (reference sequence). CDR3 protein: CAWSVQGRGGYEQYF. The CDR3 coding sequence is TGTGCCTGGAGTGTCCAGGGGCGAGGGGGGTACGAGCAGTACTTC. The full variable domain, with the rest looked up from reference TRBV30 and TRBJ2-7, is SQTIHQWPATLVQPVGSPLSLECTVEGTSNPNLYWYRQAAGRGLQLLFYSVGIGQISSEVPQNLSASRPQDRQFILSSKKLLLSDSGFYLCAWSVQGRGGYEQYFGPGTRLTVT.